This entry concerns a single TCR beta chain. The antigen is unknown. The entry originates in a study of a mutant IDH1 vaccine in newly diagnosed glioma. Study background: Vaccines began 4-6 weeks after radiotherapy alone, or with temozolomide cycles. Receipt of radiotherapy, temozolomide, or both preceded the study, and most received both.

This table comes from immunoSEQ multiplex PCR, and its TCRdb copy is limited to in-frame clones, with some not included. This table holds over 50,000 clones, around 80% found once. Regarding time point: week 47, end of study. Every vaccine dose comprised 300 ug of mutant IDH1 20-mer peptide plus topical imiquimod. CDR1 SQVTM and CDR2 ANQGSEA come from the germline V gene. Trimming shortened V by 2 bases and J by 5 bases, and 6 bases separated the two germline ends. There are 11 residues in the CDR3. The material sequenced was PBMCs, taken from a glioma patient whose treatment included an IDH1 peptide vaccine. The sequence derives from a woman aged 35 to 49 with glioma. Some clones in this sample may be carry-over from other donors' samples. The chain is built from TRBV29-1 and TRBJ2-5; D uncertain. The CDR3 coding sequence is TGCAGCGTTGAATATCGGGAGACCCAGTACTTC. The encoded protein is CSVEYRETQYF.